Each of the 9 T cell receptor beta chains below was sequenced from the same sample in a study of blood T cell repertoires in COVID-19. Libraries were prepared by immunoSEQ multiplex PCR; TCRdb keeps only in-frame clonotypes and omits some of them. The sample includes fewer than 400,000 clones, around 85% seen only once; the top ten take about 3.6%. Sequenced input: peripheral blood. The receptors were gathered from a woman between 18 and 30 years old with acute or convalescent COVID-19.

The chain couples TRBV3-1 (or the pseudogene TRBV3-2) to TRBJ2-1; D is uncertain. Germline loops: CDR1 LGHDT, CDR2 YNNKEL (reference sequence). The germline V and J ends were trimmed by 3 bases and 6 bases, with 15 bases remaining between them. This CDR3 is built from 15 residues. CDR3 in DNA: TGTGCCAGCAGCCATCTCAACCAACTTCCCAATGAGCAGTTCTTC. Amino acids: CASSHLNQLPNEQFF.

CDR3 sequence reads: CASSVVRGEQFF. As DNA, the CDR3 is TGTGCCAGCAGCGTAGTTAGGGGTGAGCAGTTCTTC. J is TRBJ2-1 and V is TRBV9, with D perhaps matching TRBD1 (5 bases). The CDR3 extends over 12 amino acids. Germline V gene data show CDR1 as SGDLS and CDR2 as YYNGEE. Trimming removed 0 bases from V and 9 bases from J, with 7 bases in between.

This clone was observed at least ten times. The chain employs TRBV13 and TRBJ1-5; 7 bases map to TRBD1. V trimming: 5 bases; J trimming: 1 base; junction bases outside the gene matches: 5. The CDR3 loop spans 15 amino acids. Germline V gene sequence: CDR1 PRHDT, CDR2 FYEKMQ (reference sequence). The CDR3 reads CASSNDRVSNQPQHF. The CDR3 coding sequence is TGTGCCAGCAGCAATGACAGGGTGAGCAATCAGCCCCAGCATTTT.

The chain recombines TRBV5-5 with TRBJ1-5; possible D gene TRBD1, 5 bases. The CDR3 runs 14 residues. Deletions cut 0 bases from V and 3 bases from J, with 7 bases between. Germline V gene lookup returns CDR1 SGHKS and CDR2 YYEKEE (reference sequence). For the CDR3, the DNA is TGTGCCAGCAGCTTGGGACAGATCAATCAGCCCCAGCATTTT. It is translated as CASSLGQINQPQHF.

The CDR3 DNA follows: TGTGCCAGCAGTCCGGTAGAACTTCGTCATGAGCAGTTCTTC. Translating it yields CASSPVELRHEQFF. The chain is built from TRBV2 and TRBJ2-1; D is unclear. The germline V and J ends were trimmed by 5 bases and 8 bases, with 16 bases remaining between them. The CDR3 covers 14 residues. The germline V gene has CDR1 SNHLY and CDR2 FYNNEI.

This chain links TRBV29-1 with TRBJ1-4, with D perhaps TRBD1 (5 bases). V lost 5 bases, J lost 2 bases, and 9 bases lay in between. The CDR3 contains 13 residues. The germline CDR1 and CDR2 sequences are SQVTM and ANQGSEA. In DNA form, the CDR3 reads TGCAGCGTTTGGGGGGGGACTAATGAAAAACTGTTTTTT. It yields the protein CSVWGGTNEKLFF.

This clone was recorded a few times. The V call is TRBV28, the J call TRBJ1-5; TRBD1 matches 7 bases. Trimming removed 5 bases from V and 5 bases from J; junction bases left unmatched: 6. The CDR3 is made up of 14 amino acids. Germline V gene data show CDR1 as MDHEN and CDR2 as SYDVKM. The CDR3 reads CASSPGTAYQPQHF. CDR3 DNA sequence: TGTGCCAGCAGTCCCGGGACAGCGTATCAGCCCCAGCATTTT. Using reference TRBV28 and TRBJ1-5 for the parts outside the CDR3, the full variable domain is DVKVTQSSRYLVKRTGEKVFLECVQDMDHENMFWYRQDPGLGLRLIYFSYDVKMKEKGDIPEGYSVSREKKERFSLILESASTNQTSMYLCASSPGTAYQPQHFGDGTRLSIL.

The gene calls are TRBV27 and TRBJ1-3; TRBD1 agrees at 11 bases. Germline CDR1 is MNHEY and CDR2 is SMNVEV (reference sequence). This CDR3 is built from 15 residues. Trimming removed 8 bases from V and 4 bases from J; junction bases left unmatched: 7. The CDR3 spells CASGDRGGPGNTIYF. For the CDR3, the DNA is TGTGCCAGCGGGGACAGGGGGGGGCCGGGAAACACCATATATTTT.

The rearrangement uses TRBV29-1 and TRBJ2-5; the match to TRBD1 covers 7 bases. The CDR3 is 13 residues long. V shed 3 bases, J shed 2 bases, and the junction held 3 bases outside the gene matches. The V gene's germline CDR1 is SQVTM and CDR2 ANQGSEA. The CDR3, as DNA: TGCAGCGTTGACAGGGGGATACAAGAGACCCAGTACTTC. It codes for CSVDRGIQETQYF.